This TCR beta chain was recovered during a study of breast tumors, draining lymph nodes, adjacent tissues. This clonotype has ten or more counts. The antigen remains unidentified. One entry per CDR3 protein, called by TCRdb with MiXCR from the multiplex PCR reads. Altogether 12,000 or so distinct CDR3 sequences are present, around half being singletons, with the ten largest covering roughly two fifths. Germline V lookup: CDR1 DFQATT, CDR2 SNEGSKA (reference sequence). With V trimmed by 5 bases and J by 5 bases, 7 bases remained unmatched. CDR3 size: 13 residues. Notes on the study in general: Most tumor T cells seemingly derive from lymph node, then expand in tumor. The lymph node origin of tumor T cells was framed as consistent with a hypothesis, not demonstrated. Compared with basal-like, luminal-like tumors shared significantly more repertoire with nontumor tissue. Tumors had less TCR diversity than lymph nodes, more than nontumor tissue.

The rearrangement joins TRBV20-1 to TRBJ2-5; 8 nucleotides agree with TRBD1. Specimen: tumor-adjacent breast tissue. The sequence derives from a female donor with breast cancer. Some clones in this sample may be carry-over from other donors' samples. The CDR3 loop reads CSAGQGAYETQYF. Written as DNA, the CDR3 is TGCAGTGCTGGGCAGGGGGCGTATGAGACCCAGTACTTC.